This T cell receptor beta chain was obtained from a study of identical twins. The J segment lost 3 bases and the V segment lost 4 bases, leaving 3 bases of the junction unmatched. The germline V gene encodes CDR1 DFQATT and CDR2 SNEGSKA (reference sequence). This CDR3 comprises 12 residues. MiXCR was run by TCRdb on the 5' RACE reads, yielding one entry per CDR3 protein. The data show 500,000 to 550,000 distinct CDR3 sequences, approximately 20% seen once. These data are also associated with another study on yellow fever vaccine responses in identical twins.

V and J are TRBV20-1 and TRBJ2-7; 7 bases are shared with TRBD1. This clonotype was sampled from a woman between 18 and 30 years old in good health. Material: CD4+ T cells sorted from blood. DNA of the CDR3: TGCAGTGCTAAACAGGGGAACTACGAGCAGTACTTC. It yields the protein CSAKQGNYEQYF.